This section outlines one T cell receptor (beta chain) sequence together with its context. Its matching antigen is unknown. The data are from a study of early T cells in non-severe SARS-CoV-2 infection. Study context: The input, bulk RNA from unsorted whole blood, was sequenced, and chains were unpaired. Study results and caveats: Anti-spike CD8 responses were favored by VDJdb matching, which missed private and CD4 specificities.

The TCR library protocol attached unique molecular identifiers to the individual cDNA molecules. TCRdb reanalysed the 5' RACE reads using MiXCR and keeps one entry per CDR3 protein. The table shows more than 80,000 distinct CDR3 sequences, with approximately 14% occurring only once. The V gene lost 5 bases and the J gene lost 7 bases, with 8 bases spanning the gap. Looked up from germline, CDR1 is LNHDA and CDR2 is SQIVND (reference sequence). This CDR3 has 12 residues. Sequenced input: whole blood. The rearrangement uses TRBV19 and TRBJ1-4; D is uncertain. The source of this sequence is an adult who was a healthcare worker with PCR-confirmed SARS-CoV-2 infection or an uninfected control (not recorded which). CDR3 residues: CASSLEGEKLFF. CDR3 coding DNA: TGTGCCAGTAGTCTCGAAGGTGAAAAACTGTTTTTT.